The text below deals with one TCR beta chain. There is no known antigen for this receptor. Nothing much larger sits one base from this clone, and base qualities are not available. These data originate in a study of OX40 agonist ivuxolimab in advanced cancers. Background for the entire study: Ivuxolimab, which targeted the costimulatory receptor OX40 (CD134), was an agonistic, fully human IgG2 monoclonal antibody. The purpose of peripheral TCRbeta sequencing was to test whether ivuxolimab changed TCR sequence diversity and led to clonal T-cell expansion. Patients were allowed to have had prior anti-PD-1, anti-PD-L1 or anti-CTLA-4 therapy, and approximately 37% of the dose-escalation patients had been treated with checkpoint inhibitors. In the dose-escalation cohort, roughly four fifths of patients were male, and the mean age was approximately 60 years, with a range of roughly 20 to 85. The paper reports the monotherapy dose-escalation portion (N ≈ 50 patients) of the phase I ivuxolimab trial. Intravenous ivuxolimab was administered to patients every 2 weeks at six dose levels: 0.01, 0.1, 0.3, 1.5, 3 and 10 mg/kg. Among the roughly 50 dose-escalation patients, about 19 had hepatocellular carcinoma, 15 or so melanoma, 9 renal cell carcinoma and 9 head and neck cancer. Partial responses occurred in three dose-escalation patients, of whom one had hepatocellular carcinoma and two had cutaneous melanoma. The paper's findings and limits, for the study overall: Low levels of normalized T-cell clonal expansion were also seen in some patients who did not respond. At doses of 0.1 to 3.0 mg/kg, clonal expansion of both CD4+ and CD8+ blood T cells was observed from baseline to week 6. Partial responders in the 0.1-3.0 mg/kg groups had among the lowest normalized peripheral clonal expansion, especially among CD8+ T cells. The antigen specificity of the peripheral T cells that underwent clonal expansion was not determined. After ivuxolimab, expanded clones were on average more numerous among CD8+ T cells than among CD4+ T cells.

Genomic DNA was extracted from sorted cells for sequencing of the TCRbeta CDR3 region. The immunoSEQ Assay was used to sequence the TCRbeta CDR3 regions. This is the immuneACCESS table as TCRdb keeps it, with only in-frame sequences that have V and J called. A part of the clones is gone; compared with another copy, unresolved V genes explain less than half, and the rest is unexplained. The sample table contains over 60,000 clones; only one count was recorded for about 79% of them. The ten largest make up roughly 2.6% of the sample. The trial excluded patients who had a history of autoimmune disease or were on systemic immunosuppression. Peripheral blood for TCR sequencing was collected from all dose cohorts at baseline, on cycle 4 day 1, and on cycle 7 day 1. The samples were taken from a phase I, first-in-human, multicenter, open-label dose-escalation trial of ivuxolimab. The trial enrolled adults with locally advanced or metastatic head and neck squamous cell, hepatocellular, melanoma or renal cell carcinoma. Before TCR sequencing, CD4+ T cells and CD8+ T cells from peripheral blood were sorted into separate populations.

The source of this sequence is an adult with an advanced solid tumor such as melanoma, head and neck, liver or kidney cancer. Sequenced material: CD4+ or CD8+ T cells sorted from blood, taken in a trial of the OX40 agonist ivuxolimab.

The DNA reads as follows: TGCGCCAGCAGTCAATATAGGGCTTTGTACTACAATGAGCAGTTCTTC. Its product reads: CASSQYRALYYNEQFF. This chain is built from TRBV23-1 and TRBJ2-1, with the D gene call left open. TRBV23-1 is recorded as an ORF, its role being uncertain. From the cysteine up to the phenylalanine, the CDR3 has a length of 16 residues. The CDR3 DNA has 48 bases and is translated from base 1. V and J lose 1 base and 3 bases, and a span of 13 bases separates them.